What follows is one T cell receptor beta chain and its context. Profiling relied on immunoSEQ multiplex PCR, and the TCRdb table lists in-frame clones only, not all of them. The table records 250,000 or so clones, 80% to 85% of them present only once. Germline V CDR1 and CDR2: MNHEY, SMNVEV (reference sequence). Unmatched junction bases numbered 9, after V lost 8 bases and J lost 2 bases. The CDR3 length is 14 residues. Participants came from roughly 23 US areas, aged roughly 18 to 100 years. Cohorts were assigned according to the clinical history that participants reported. This record belongs to a study of blood T cell repertoires in COVID-19.

This TCR was recovered from a man in his fifties who had recovered from COVID-19. The V gene is TRBV27, the J gene TRBJ2-7; 7 bases are shared with TRBD2. Sequenced: PBMCs or T cells enriched from blood (not recorded which). CDR3 in amino acids: CASGGGTLPYEQYF. The CDR3 nucleotides read TGTGCCAGCGGCGGGGGAACGCTACCCTACGAGCAGTACTTC.